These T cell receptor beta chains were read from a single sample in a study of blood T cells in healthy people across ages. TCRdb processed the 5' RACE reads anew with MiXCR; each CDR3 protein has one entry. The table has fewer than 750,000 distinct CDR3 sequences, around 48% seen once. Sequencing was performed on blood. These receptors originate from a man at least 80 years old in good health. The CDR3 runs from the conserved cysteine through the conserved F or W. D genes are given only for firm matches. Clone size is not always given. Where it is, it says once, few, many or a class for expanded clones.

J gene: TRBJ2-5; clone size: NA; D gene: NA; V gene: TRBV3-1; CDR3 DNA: TGTGCCAGCAGCCGGCAGCTAGTTCAAGAGACCCAGTACTTC; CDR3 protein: CASSRQLVQETQYF
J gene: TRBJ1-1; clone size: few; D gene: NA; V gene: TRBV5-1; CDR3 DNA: TGCGCCAGCCACCAGGGAGGCTTGTTATGGACTGAAGCTTTCTTT; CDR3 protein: CASHQGGLLWTEAFF
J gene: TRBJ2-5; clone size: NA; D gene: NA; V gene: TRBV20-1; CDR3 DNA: TGCAGTGCTAGAGAACCTTCTCGTTCCCAAGAGACCCAGTACTTC; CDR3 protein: CSAREPSRSQETQYF
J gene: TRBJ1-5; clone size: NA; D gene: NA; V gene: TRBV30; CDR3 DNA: TGTGCCTGGAGTGCGGACAATTTTCAGCCCCAGCATTTT; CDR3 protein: CAWSADNFQPQHF
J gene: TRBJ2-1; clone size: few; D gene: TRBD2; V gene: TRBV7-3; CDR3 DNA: TGTGCCAGCAGCTTAGCTGGGACTAGCGGGACTCGGGAGCAGTTCTTC; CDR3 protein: CASSLAGTSGTREQFF
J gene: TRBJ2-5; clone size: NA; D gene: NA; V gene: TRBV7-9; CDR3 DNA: TGTGCCAGCGCCAAGTTGACCGGGCAAGAGACCCAGTACTTC; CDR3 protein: CASAKLTGQETQYF
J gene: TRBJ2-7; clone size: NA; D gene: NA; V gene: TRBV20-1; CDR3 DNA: TGCAGTGCTCAAAAGCACCCCTCCTCCTACGAGCAGTACTTC; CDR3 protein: CSAQKHPSSYEQYF
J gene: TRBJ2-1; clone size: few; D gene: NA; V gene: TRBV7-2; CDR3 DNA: TGTGCCAGCAGCTTCCGGGAAGCAACCTACAATGAGCAGTTCTTC; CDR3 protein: CASSFREATYNEQFF
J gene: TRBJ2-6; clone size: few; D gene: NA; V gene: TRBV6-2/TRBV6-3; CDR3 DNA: TGTGCCAGCAGTTATGAGAGTCCCCGCTCTGGGGCCAACGTCCTGACTTTC; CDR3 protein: CASSYESPRSGANVLTF
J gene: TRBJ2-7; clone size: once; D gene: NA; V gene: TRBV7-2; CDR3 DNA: TGTGCCAGCAGCCCCGAAGAAAGGGGCTCCTACGAGCAGTACTTC; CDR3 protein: CASSPEERGSYEQYF
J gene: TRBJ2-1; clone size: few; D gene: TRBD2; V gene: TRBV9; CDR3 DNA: TGTGCCAGCAGCCCAACCGGGACTAGCAATGAGCAGTTCTTC; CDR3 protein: CASSPTGTSNEQFF
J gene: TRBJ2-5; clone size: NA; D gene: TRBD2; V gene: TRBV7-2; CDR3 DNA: TGTGCCAGCAGCTTAGTTTCGGGAGGGAACAATGAGCAGTACTTC; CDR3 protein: CASSLVSGGNNEQYF
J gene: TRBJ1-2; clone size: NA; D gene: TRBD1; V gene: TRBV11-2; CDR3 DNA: TGTGCCAGCAGCTACGACAGGGGAGCTAACTATGGCTACACCTTC; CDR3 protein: CASSYDRGANYGYTF
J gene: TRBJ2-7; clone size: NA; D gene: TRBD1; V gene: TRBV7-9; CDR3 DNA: TGTGACCCAGGGGGTACCTACAATGAGCAGTACTTC; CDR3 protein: CDPGGTYNEQYF
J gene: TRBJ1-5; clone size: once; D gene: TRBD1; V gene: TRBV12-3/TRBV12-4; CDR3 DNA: TGTGCCAGCAAAGGGACAGGGCTTCAGCCCCAGCATTTT; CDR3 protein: CASKGTGLQPQHF
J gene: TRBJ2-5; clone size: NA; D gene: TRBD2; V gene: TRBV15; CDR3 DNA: TGTGCCACCAGCATGGGAGCGGGGGAAGAGACCCAGTACTTC; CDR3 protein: CATSMGAGEETQYF
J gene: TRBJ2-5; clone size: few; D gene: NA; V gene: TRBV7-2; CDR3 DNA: TGTGCCAGCAGCTTAGTTGGCCCCATGGGGACCCAGTACTTC; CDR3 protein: CASSLVGPMGTQYF
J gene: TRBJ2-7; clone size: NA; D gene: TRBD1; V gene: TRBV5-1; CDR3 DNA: TGCGCCAGCAGCTCCACTGGGACAGTCTCCTACGAGCAGTACTTC; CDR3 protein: CASSSTGTVSYEQYF
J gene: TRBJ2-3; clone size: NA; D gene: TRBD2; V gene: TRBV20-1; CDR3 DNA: TGCAGTGCAGGGAGCGGGAGGGGAGATACGCAGTATTTT; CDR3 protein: CSAGSGRGDTQYF
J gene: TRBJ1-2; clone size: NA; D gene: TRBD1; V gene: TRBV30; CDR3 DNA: TGTGCCTGGAGTGTACCACCAGGGGGACGGGATGGGGACACCTTC; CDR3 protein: CAWSVPPGGRDGDTF
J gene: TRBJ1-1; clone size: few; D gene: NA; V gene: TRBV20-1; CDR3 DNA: TGCAGTGCTAGAGATCAAGCTGGGGGCAAGGAAGCTTTCTTT; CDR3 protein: CSARDQAGGKEAFF
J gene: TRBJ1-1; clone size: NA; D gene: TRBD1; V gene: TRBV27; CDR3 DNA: TGTGTCAGCAGCCGTCCTCAGGGGGGGATGACTGAAGCTTTCTTT; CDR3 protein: CVSSRPQGGMTEAFF
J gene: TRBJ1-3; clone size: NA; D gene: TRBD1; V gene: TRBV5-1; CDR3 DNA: TGCGCCAGCAGCGACGACAGGGCCAGCTCTGGAAACACCATATATTTT; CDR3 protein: CASSDDRASSGNTIYF
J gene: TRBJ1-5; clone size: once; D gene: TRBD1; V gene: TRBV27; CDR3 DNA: TGTGCCAGCTCCCCCAGGGGGCTACCAGATCAGCCCCAGCATTTT; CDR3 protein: CASSPRGLPDQPQHF
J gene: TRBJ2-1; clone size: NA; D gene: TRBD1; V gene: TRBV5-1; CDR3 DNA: TGCGCCAGCAGCTGGCTCTCCGGGACAGAGAACAATGAGCAGTTCTTC; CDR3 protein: CASSWLSGTENNEQFF
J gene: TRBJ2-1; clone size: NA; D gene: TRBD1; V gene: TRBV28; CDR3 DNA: TGTGCCAGCAGATGGACAGGAAACGCAAACAATGAGCAGTTCTTC; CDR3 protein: CASRWTGNANNEQFF
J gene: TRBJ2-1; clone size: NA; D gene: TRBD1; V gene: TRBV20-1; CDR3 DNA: TGCAGTGCTGGAGGGACAGGGGCAAATGAGCAGTTCTTC; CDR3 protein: CSAGGTGANEQFF
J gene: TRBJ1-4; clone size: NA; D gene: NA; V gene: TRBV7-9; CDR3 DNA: TGTGCCAGCAGCTTAGCGCGGGGGGATGAAAAACTGTTTTTT; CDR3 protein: CASSLARGDEKLFF
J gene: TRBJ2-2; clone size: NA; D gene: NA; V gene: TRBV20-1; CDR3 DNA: TGCAGTGCTAGATCTGGGGACATACGCACCGGGGAGCTGTTTTTT; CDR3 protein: CSARSGDIRTGELFF
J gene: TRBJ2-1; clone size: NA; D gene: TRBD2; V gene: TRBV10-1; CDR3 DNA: TGCGCCAGCAGTGAGTGGAGTAGCGGGGGTCTGAATGAGCAGTTCTTC; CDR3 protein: CASSEWSSGGLNEQFF
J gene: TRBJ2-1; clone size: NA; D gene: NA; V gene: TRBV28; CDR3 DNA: TGTGCCAGCAGTTTTCCGGGAAGGTACAATGAGCAGTTCTTC; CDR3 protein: CASSFPGRYNEQFF
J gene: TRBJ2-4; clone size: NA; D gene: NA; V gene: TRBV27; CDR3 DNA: TGTGCCAGCAGTTTATCGGGGACACACCAATCGCTAGCCAAAAACATTCAGTACTTC; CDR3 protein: CASSLSGTHQSLAKNIQYF
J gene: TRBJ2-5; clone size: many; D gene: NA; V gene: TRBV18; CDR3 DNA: TGTGCCAGCTCACCAAACCAGGTAGAGACCCAGTACTTC; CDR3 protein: CASSPNQVETQYF
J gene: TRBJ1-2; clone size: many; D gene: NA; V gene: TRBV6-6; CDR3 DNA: TGTGCCACCGAGGGGGGGGGCTATGGCTACACCTTC; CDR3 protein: CATEGGGYGYTF
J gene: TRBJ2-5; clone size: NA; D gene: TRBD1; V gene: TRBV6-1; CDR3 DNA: TGTGCCAGCAGTGAAGGACAGGGGCTAGGTCAAGAGACCCAGTACTTC; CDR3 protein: CASSEGQGLGQETQYF
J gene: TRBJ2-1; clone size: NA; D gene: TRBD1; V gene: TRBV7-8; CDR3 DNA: TGTGCCGGCAGCTCGGCACAGGGGGATGCCTACAATGAGCAGTTCTTC; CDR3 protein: CAGSSAQGDAYNEQFF
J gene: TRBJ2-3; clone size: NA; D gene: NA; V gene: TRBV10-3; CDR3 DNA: TGTGCCGTCAGCGACAGCGGAGATACGCAGTATTTT; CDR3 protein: CAVSDSGDTQYF
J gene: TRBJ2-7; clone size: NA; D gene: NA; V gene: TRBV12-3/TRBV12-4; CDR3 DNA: TGTGCCAGCAACCTAGGGGGTTCCTACGAGCAGTACTTC; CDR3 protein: CASNLGGSYEQYF
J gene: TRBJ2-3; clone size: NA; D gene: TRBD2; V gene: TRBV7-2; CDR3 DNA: TGTGCCAGCAGCCCTAGCGGGGGGGCGGCAGATACGCAGTATTTT; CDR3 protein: CASSPSGGAADTQYF
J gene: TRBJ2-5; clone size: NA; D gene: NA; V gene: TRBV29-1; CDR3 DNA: TGCAGCGTTGTTATTTCTCAGACCCAGTACTTC; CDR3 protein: CSVVISQTQYF
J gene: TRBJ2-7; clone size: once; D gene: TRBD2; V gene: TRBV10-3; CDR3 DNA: TGTGCCATCAGTGAACCCGGGACTACCGGGAACTCCTACGAGCAGTACTTC; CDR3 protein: CAISEPGTTGNSYEQYF
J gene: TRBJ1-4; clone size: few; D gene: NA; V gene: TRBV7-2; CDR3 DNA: TGTGCCAGCAGCTTAGCCGGTTTATCGAATGAAAAACTGTTTTTT; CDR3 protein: CASSLAGLSNEKLFF
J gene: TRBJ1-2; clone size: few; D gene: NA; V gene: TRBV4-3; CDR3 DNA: TGCGCCAGCAGCCAAGCTATGGGGTCACCCTATGGCTACACCTTC; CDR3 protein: CASSQAMGSPYGYTF
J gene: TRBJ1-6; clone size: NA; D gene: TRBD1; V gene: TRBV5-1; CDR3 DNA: TGCGCCAGTGGACAGGGTTCCTATAATTCACCCCTCCACTTT; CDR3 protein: CASGQGSYNSPLHF
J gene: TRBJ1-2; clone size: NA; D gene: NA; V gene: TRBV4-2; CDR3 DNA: TGTGCCAGCAGCCAAGAAGCGGGACCAAGTCGAGGCTACACCTTC; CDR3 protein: CASSQEAGPSRGYTF
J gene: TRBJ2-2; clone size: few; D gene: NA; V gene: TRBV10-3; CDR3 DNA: TGTGCCATCAGTGATTGGGCGGCGAACACCGGGGAGCTGTTTTTT; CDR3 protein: CAISDWAANTGELFF
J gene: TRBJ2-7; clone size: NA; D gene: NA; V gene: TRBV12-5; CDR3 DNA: TGTGCTAGGGGTGGGGTTGCAGGGGTAGAGGACGAGCAGTACTTC; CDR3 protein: CARGGVAGVEDEQYF